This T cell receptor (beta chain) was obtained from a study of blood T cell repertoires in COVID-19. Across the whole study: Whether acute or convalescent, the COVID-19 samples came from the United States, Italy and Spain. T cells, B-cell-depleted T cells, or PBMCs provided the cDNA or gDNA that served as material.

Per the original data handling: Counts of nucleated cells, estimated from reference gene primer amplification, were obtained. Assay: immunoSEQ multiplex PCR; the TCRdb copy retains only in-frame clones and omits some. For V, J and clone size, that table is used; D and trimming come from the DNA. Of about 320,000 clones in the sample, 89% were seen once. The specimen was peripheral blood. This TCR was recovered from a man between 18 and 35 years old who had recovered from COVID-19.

Written as DNA, the CDR3 is TGTGCCAGCAGCCAAGAGGGGCGGTCCAACACTGAAGCTTTCTTT. This gives the protein CASSQEGRSNTEAFF. The chain combines TRBV14 with TRBJ1-1; possible D gene TRBD1, 5 bases. Trimming removed 0 bases at V and 2 bases at J, with 10 bases between. This CDR3 is 15 amino acids long. Per germline, CDR1 SGHDN and CDR2 FVKESK.